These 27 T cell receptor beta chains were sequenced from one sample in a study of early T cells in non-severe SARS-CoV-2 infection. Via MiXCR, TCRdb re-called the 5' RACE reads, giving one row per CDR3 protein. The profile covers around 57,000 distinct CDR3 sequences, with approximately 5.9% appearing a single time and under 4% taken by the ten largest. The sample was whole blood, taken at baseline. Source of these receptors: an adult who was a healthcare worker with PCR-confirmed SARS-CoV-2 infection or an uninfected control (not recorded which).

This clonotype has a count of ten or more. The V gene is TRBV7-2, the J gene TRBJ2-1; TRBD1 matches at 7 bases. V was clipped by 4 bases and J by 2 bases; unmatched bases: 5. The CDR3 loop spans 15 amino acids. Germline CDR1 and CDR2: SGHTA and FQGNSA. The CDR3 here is CASSSTGTPYNEQFF. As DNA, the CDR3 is TGTGCCAGCAGCTCGACAGGGACGCCCTACAATGAGCAGTTCTTC.

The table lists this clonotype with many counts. CDR3 region: CASSWGSRNSPLHF. The CDR3 DNA reads TGTGCCAGCAGCTGGGGCAGTCGTAATTCACCCCTCCACTTT. The genes are TRBV5-5 and TRBJ1-6, with TRBD1 as a possible D gene (5 bases). V dropped 3 bases and J dropped 6 bases, with 10 bases sitting between them. The CDR3 contains 14 residues. The germline CDR1 and CDR2 sequences are SGHKS and YYEKEE (reference sequence). Drawing the rest from reference TRBV5-5 and TRBJ1-6, the complete variable domain is DAGVTQSPTHLIKTRGQQVTLRCSPISGHKSVSWYQQVLGQGPQFIFQYYEKEERGRGNFPDRFSARQFPNYSSELNVNALLLGDSALYLCASSWGSRNSPLHFGNGTRLTVT.

The CDR3 DNA reads as TGCAGTGCCCAAGGGGTCGCTGGTACTGAAGCTTTCTTT. It specifies CSAQGVAGTEAFF. The V gene is TRBV20-1, the J gene TRBJ1-1, with D tentatively TRBD1 (5 bases). Between the trimmed V and J ends, which lost 6 bases and 5 bases, there was a span of 16 bases. This CDR3 comprises 13 residues. From germline, CDR1 is DFQATT and CDR2 SNEGSKA (reference sequence).

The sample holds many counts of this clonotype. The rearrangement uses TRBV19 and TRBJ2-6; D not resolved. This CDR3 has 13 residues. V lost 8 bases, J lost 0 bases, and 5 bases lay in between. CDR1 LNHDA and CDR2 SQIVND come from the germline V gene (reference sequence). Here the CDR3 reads CASCNSGANVLTF. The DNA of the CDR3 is TGTGCCAGTTGCAACTCTGGGGCCAACGTCCTGACTTTC.

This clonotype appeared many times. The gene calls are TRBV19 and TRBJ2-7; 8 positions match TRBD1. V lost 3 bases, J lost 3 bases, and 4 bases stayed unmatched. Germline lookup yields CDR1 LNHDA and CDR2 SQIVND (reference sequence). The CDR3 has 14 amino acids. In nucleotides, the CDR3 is TGTGCCAGTAGTATCCAGGGGGCTAGCTACGAGCAGTACTTC. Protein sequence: CASSIQGASYEQYF.

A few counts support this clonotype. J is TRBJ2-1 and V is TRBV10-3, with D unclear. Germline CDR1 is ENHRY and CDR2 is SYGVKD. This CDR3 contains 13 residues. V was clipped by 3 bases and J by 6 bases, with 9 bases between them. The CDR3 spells CAISEKPRNEQFF. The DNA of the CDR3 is TGTGCCATCAGTGAAAAGCCGCGCAATGAGCAGTTCTTC.

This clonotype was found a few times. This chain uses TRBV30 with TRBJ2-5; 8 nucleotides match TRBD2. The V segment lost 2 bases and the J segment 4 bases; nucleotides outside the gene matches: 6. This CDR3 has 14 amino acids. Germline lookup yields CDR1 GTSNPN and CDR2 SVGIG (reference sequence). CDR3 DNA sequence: TGTGCCTGGAGTAGCGGGAGCCCCCCAGAGACCCAGTACTTC. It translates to CAWSSGSPPETQYF.

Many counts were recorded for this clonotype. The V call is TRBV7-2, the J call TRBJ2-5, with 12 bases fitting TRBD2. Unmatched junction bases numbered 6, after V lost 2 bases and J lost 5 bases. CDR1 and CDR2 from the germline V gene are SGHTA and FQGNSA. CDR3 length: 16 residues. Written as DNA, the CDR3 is TGTGCCAGCAGCTTACTAGCGGGAGGGTCTGGTGAGACCCAGTACTTC. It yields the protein CASSLLAGGSGETQYF.

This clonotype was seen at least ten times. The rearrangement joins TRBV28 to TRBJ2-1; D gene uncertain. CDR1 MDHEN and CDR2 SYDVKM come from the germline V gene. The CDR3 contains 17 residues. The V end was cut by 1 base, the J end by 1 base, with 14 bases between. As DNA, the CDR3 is TGTGCCAGCAGTTTATTTAGGGCGGTTACGTCCTACAATGAGCAGTTCTTC. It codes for CASSLFRAVTSYNEQFF.

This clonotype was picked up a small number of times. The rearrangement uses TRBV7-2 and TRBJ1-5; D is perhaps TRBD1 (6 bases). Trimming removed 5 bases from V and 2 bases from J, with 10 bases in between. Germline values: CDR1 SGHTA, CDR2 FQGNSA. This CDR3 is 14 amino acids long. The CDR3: CASSPRQGNQPQHF. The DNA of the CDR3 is TGTGCCAGCAGCCCCCGACAGGGCAATCAGCCCCAGCATTTT.

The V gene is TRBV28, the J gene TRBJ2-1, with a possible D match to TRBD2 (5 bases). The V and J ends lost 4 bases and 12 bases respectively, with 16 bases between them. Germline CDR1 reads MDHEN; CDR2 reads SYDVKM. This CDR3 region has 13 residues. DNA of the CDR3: TGTGCCAGCAGTTCCAACAACCCTAGCTTGCAGTTCTTC. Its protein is CASSSNNPSLQFF.

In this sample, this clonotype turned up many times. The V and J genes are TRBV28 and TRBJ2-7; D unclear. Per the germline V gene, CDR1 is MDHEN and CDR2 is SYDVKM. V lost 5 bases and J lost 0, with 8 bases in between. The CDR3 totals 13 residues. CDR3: CASSPMGSYEQYF. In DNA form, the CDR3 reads TGTGCCAGCAGTCCTATGGGCTCCTACGAGCAGTACTTC.

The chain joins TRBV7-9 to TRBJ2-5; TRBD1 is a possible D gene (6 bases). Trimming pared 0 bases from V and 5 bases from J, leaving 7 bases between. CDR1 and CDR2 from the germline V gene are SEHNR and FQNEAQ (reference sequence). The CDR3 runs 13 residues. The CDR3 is CASSLAGAETQYF. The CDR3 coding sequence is TGTGCCAGCAGCTTAGCGGGGGCCGAGACCCAGTACTTC.

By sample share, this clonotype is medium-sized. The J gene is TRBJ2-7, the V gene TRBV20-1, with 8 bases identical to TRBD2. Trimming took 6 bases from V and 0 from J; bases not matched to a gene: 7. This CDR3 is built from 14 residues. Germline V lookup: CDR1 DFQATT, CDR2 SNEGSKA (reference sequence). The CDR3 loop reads CSASLAGPSYEQYF. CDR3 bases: TGCAGTGCATCGTTAGCGGGACCCTCCTACGAGCAGTACTTC.

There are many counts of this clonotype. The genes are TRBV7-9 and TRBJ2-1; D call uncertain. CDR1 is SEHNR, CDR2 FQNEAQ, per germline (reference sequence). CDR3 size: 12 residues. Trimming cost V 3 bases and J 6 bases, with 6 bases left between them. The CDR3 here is CASSLVSNEQFF. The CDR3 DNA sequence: TGTGCCAGCAGCTTGGTCAGCAATGAGCAGTTCTTC.

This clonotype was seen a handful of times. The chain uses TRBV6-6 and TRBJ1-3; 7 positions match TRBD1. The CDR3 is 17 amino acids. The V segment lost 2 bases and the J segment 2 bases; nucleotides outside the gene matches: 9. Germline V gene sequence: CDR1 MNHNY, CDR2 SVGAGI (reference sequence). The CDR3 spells CASSYPSTTGTGNTIYF. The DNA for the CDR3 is TGTGCCAGCAGTTACCCCTCCACGACAGGGACTGGAAACACCATATATTTT.

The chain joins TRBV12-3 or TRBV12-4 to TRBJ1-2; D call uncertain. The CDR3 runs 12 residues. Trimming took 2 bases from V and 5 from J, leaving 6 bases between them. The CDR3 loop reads CASSLPGYGYTF. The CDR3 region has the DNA TGTGCCAGCAGTTTACCGGGGTATGGCTACACCTTC.

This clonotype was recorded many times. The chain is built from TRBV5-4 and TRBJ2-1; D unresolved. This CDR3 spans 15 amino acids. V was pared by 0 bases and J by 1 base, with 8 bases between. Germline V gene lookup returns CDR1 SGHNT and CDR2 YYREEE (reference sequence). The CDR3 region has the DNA TGTGCCAGCAGCTTGGTGGCAGCGTCCTACAATGAGCAGTTCTTC. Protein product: CASSLVAASYNEQFF.

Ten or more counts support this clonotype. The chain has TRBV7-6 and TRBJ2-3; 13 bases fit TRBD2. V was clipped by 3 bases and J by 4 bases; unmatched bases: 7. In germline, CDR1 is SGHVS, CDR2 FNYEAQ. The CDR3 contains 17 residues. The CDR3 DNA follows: TGTGCCAGCAGCTTCGGGACTAGCGGGATCGTCTCAGATACGCAGTATTTT. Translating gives CASSFGTSGIVSDTQYF.

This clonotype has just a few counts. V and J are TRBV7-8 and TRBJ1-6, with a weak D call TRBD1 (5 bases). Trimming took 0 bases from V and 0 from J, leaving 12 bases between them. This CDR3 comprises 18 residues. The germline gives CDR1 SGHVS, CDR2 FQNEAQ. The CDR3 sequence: CASSLAQTVRSYNSPLHF. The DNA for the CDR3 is TGTGCCAGCAGCTTAGCGCAGACAGTTCGCTCCTATAATTCACCCCTCCACTTT.

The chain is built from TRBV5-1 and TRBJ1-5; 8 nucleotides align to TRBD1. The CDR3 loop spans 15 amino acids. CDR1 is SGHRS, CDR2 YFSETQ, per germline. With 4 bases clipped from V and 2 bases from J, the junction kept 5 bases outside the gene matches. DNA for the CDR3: TGCGCCAGCAGCCCCGGACAGGGCGGCAATCAGCCCCAGCATTTT. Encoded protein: CASSPGQGGNQPQHF. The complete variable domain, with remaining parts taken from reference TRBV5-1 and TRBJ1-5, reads KAGVTQTPRYLIKTRGQQVTLSCSPISGHRSVSWYQQTPGQGLQFLFEYFSETQRNKGNFPGRFSGRQFSNSRSEMNVSTLELGDSALYLCASSPGQGGNQPQHFGDGTRLSIL.

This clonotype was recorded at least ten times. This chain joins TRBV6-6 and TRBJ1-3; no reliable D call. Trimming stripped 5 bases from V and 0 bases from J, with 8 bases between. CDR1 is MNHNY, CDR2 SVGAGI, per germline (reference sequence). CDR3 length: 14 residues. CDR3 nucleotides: TGTGCCAGCAGTGGATCCAACTCTGGAAACACCATATATTTT. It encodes CASSGSNSGNTIYF.

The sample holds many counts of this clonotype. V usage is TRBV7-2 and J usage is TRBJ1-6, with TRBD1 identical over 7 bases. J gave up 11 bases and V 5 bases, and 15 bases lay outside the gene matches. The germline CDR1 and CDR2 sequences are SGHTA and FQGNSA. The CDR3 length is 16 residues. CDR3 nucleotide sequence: TGTGCCAGCAGCACCCTTCCCCGGGACAGAGTCCCACCCCTCCACTTT. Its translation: CASSTLPRDRVPPLHF.

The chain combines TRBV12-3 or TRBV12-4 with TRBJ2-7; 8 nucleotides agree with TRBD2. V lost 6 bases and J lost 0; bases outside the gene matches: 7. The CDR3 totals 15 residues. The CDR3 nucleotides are TGTGCCAGCAGCCAGGGACTAGTCTCCTCCTACGAGCAGTACTTC. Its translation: CASSQGLVSSYEQYF.

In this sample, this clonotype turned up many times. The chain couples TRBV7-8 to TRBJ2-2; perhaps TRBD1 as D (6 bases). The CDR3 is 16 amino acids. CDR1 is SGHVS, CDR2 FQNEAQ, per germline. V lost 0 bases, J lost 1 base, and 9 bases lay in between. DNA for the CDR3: TGTGCCAGCAGCTTAGCCGGGACACAGAACACCGGGGAGCTGTTTTTT. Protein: CASSLAGTQNTGELFF.

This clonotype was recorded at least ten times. The CDR3 DNA reads as TGTGCCAGCAGCTTAAGGGGGGCGTCCGAGCAGTACTTC. As protein: CASSLRGASEQYF. This rearrangement joins TRBV7-6 to TRBJ2-7; D could derive from TRBD1 or TRBD2 (6 bases each). Trimming took 2 bases from V and 6 from J, leaving 11 bases between them. The CDR3 is made up of 13 amino acids. From germline, CDR1 is SGHVS and CDR2 FNYEAQ.

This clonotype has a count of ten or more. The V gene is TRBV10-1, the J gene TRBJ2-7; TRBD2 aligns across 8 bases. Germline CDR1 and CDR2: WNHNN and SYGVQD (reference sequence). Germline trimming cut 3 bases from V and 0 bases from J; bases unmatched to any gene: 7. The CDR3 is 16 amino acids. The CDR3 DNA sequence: TGCGCCAGCAGTGATGGGGCAGCGGGAGACTCCTACGAGCAGTACTTC. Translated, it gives CASSDGAAGDSYEQYF.